These T cell receptor beta chains were read from a single sample in a study of T cells in Graves' hyperthyroidism and ophthalmopathy. TCRdb called the multiplex PCR reads again in MiXCR, with one record for every CDR3 protein. The sample carries nearly 600,000 distinct CDR3 sequences, around 14% recorded once. Sequencing was carried out using blood. These receptors were collected from a woman aged 18-29 years with Graves' ophthalmopathy. CDR3s include the opening cysteine and the closing phenylalanine or tryptophan. D genes are given only for firm matches. Expanded clones are given a class, and other clones once, few, many or no size at all.

V gene	D gene	J gene	clone size	CDR3 DNA	CDR3 protein
TRBV12-3/TRBV12-4	NA	TRBJ1-2	many	TGTGCCAGCAGTTTATCCATGGCAGCCCTCCCTGAGAGTGGCTACACCTTC	CASSLSMAALPESGYTF
TRBV12-3/TRBV12-4	TRBD2	TRBJ2-1	many	TGTGCCAGCAGGGGAGGGACTAGCGGGACGGTCTACAATGAGCAGTTCTTC	CASRGGTSGTVYNEQFF
TRBV4-3	NA	TRBJ2-7	NA	TGCGCCAGCAGCCGAAGGGGAACTCGCTACGAGCAGTACTTC	CASSRRGTRYEQYF
TRBV20-1	NA	TRBJ2-7	many	TGCAGTGCTAGAGATTCAAAGGGAACCTACGAGCAGTACTTC	CSARDSKGTYEQYF
TRBV6-9	TRBD1	TRBJ1-5	NA	TGTGCCAGCAGTTGGGGGACAGGGGATTATAATCAGCCCCAGCATTTT	CASSWGTGDYNQPQHF
TRBV6-1	NA	TRBJ2-3	NA	TGTGCCAGCAGTCGGGACGCGATTGTAGGTACGCAGTATTTT	CASSRDAIVGTQYF
TRBV30	NA	TRBJ2-3	many	TGTGCCTGGAGTTCCGAGACAGCGAGATACACAGATACGCAGTATTTT	CAWSSETARYTDTQYF
TRBV12-3/TRBV12-4	TRBD1	TRBJ1-6	few	TGTGCCAGCAGAGACAGGGGGATCTCCTATAATTCACCCCTCCACTTT	CASRDRGISYNSPLHF
TRBV30	NA	TRBJ2-2	NA	TGTGCCTGGACAAGTGGGAGCGGTTCCGGGGAGCTGTTTTTT	CAWTSGSGSGELFF
TRBV24-1	NA	TRBJ1-1	many	TGTGCCACCAGTGATTCCCGTAGCGGCAACACTGAAGCTTTCTTT	CATSDSRSGNTEAFF
TRBV7-3	NA	TRBJ2-2	few	TGTGCCAGCAGCTCTGGGCCTCGGTGCGTGGACACCGGGGAGCTGTTTTTT	CASSSGPRCVDTGELFF
TRBV29-1	NA	TRBJ2-5	few	TGCAGCGTTGTCCCTCCGGACAGAGCGCAGGAGACCCAGTACTTC	CSVVPPDRAQETQYF
TRBV3-1	NA	TRBJ1-4	many	TGTGCCAGCAGCCAACCTAACCGGGGGTATGAAAAACTGTTTTTT	CASSQPNRGYEKLFF
TRBV5-6	TRBD1	TRBJ2-1	many	TGTGCCAGCAGCTTCCGACCCGGGACAGCGAGGGATAGAGGGAACAATGAGCAGTTCTTC	CASSFRPGTARDRGNNEQFF
TRBV28	TRBD2	TRBJ2-1	many	TGTGCCAGCACCTTAGGGGCAGCTAGCGGGAGAGGTTGGGATGAGCAGTTCTTC	CASTLGAASGRGWDEQFF
TRBV2	TRBD1	TRBJ1-5	few	TGTGCCAGCAGGGACAGGTCCCTTTATCAGCCCCAGCATTTT	CASRDRSLYQPQHF
TRBV7-9	NA	TRBJ1-2	NA	TGCGCCAGCAGCTTACTTACGGGGGATTCTAACTATGGCTACACCTTC	CASSLLTGDSNYGYTF
TRBV7-6	TRBD2	TRBJ2-7	few	TGTGCCAGCAGAGGGACTAGCGGGAGAGGAGACTACGAGCAGTACTTC	CASRGTSGRGDYEQYF
TRBV29-1	NA	TRBJ2-5	many	TGCAGCGTTGATGGCGCAGGGCAGGAGACCCAGTACTTC	CSVDGAGQETQYF
TRBV6-1	NA	TRBJ2-7	NA	TGTGCCCTATCAGGCGGGTCCTCCTACGAGCAGTACTTC	CALSGGSSYEQYF
TRBV6-2/TRBV6-3	TRBD1	TRBJ2-2	NA	TGTGCCAGCAGGGACCCGGGACAGGGGGCCTCCGGGGAGCTGTTTTTT	CASRDPGQGASGELFF
TRBV20-1	TRBD2	TRBJ2-3	NA	TGCAGTGCCCCGCGGACTAGCGGTTTATTGAGAACGCAGTATTTT	CSAPRTSGLLRTQYF